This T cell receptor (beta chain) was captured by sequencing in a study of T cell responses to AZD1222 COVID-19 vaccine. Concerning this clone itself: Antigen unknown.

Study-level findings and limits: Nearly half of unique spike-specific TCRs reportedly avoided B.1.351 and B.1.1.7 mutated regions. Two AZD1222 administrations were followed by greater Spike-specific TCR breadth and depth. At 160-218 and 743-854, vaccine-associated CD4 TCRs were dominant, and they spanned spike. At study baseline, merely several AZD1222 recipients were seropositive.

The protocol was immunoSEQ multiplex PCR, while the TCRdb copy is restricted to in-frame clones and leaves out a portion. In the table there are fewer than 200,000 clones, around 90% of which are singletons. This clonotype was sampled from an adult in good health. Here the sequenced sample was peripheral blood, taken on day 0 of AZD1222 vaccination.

DNA of the CDR3: TGCAGCGCGGGACCTGGGGTGGGGTTGGGGAACACTGAAGCTTTCTTT. This codes for CSAGPGVGLGNTEAFF. J is TRBJ1-1 and V is TRBV29-1; D might be TRBD1 (5 bases). Germline V CDR1 and CDR2: SQVTM, ANQGSEA. The V end lost 7 bases, the J end lost 1 base, and 22 bases lay between the germline ends. The CDR3 sequence is 16 residues long. Based on the CDR3 plus reference TRBV29-1 and TRBJ1-1, the full variable domain is SAVISQKPSRDICQRGTSLTIQCQVDSQVTMMFWYRQQPGQSLTLIATANQGSEATYESGFVIDKFPISRPNLTFSTLTVSNMSPEDSSIYLCSAGPGVGLGNTEAFFGQGTRLTVV.